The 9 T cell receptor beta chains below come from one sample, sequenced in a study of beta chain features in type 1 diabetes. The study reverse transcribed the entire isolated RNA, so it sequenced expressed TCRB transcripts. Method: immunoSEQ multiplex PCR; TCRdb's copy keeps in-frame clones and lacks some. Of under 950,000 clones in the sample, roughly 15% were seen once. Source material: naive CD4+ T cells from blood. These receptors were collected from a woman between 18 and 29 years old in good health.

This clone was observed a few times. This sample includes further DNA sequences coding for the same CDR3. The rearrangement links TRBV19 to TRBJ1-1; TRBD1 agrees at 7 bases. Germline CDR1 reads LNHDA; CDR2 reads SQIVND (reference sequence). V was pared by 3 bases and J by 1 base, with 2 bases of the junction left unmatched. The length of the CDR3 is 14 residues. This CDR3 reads CASSITGANTEAFF. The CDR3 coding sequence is TGTGCCAGTAGTATCACAGGGGCGAACACTGAAGCTTTCTTT.

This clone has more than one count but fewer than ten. The CDR3 spells CASSLMGSPNEKLFF. The DNA for the CDR3 is TGTGCCAGCAGCTTAATGGGCAGTCCTAATGAAAAACTGTTTTTT. J is TRBJ1-4 and V is TRBV7-9; D unresolved. This CDR3 contains 15 residues. The germline gives CDR1 SEHNR, CDR2 FQNEAQ (reference sequence). The germline V and J ends were trimmed by 2 bases and 3 bases, with 10 bases remaining between them.

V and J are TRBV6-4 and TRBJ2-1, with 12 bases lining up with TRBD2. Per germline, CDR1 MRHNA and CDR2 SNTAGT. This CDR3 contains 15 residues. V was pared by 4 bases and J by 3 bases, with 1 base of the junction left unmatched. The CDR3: CASSGLAGDYNEQFF. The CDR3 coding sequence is TGTGCCAGCAGTGGACTAGCGGGAGACTACAATGAGCAGTTCTTC.

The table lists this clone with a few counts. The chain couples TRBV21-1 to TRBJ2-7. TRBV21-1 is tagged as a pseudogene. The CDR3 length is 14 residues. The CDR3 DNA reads TGTGCCAGCTCGGGCGGACCGCAGCGCTACGAGCAGTACTTC. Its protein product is CASSGGPQRYEQYF.

CDR3 sequence reads: CASSQETGVAAGELFF. CDR3 nucleotides: TGTGCCAGCAGCCAAGAAACGGGAGTAGCGGCCGGGGAGCTGTTTTTT. V gene TRBV4-2 combines with J gene TRBJ2-2; tentative D call: TRBD2 (6 bases). Per the germline V gene, CDR1 is LGHNA and CDR2 is YNFKEQ. The CDR3 totals 16 residues. V was cut by 0 bases and J by 6 bases, with 14 bases left in between.

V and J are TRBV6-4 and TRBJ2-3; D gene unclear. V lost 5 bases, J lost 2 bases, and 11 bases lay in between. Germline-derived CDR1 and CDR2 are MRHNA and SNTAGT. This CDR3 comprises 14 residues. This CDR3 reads CASSPSHTTDTQYF. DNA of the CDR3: TGTGCCAGCAGTCCTTCACACACCACAGATACGCAGTATTTT.

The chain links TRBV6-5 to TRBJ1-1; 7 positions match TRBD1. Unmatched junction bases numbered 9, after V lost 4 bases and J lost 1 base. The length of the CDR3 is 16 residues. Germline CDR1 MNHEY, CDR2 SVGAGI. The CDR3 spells CASSSELGGPNTEAFF. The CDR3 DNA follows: TGTGCCAGCAGTTCCGAATTAGGGGGCCCGAACACTGAAGCTTTCTTT.

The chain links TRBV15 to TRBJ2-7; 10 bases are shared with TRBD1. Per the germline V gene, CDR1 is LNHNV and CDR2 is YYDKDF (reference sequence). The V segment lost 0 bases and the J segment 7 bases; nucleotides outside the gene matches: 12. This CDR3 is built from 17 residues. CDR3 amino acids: CATSRDRDRGRKLEQYF. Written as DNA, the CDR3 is TGTGCCACCAGCAGAGATAGGGACAGGGGAAGAAAGTTGGAGCAGTACTTC.

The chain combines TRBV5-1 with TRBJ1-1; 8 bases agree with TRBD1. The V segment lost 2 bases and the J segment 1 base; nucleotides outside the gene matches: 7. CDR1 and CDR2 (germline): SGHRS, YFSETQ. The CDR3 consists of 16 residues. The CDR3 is CASSFQDRAWNTEAFF. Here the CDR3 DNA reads TGCGCCAGCAGCTTCCAGGACAGGGCGTGGAACACTGAAGCTTTCTTT.